These T cell receptor beta chains were read from a single sample in a study of T cells after yellow fever vaccination. Each CDR3 protein gets one entry after TCRdb re-called the 5' RACE reads with MiXCR. The sample yields 150,000 to 200,000 distinct CDR3 sequences, 8% to 13% seen once. The sequencing used CD8+ T cells sorted from PBMCs, collected 15 days after the yellow fever booster vaccination. These TCRs come from a man between 18 and 35 years old who received the YFV17D yellow fever vaccine. The CDR3 runs from the conserved cysteine through the conserved F or W. Each record gives: J gene, clone size, D gene, V gene, CDR3 protein, CDR3 DNA. A D gene is named only where the DNA matches it firmly. Size tells how often a clone was seen (once, few, many) or the class of an expanded clone, and some rows leave it out.

>TRBJ2-5|few|TRBD2|TRBV27
CASSFLAGGPGETQYF
TGTGCCAGCAGTTTCCTAGCGGGGGGGCCGGGGGAGACCCAGTACTTC
>TRBJ2-1|few|NA|TRBV28
CASSFSRVYNEQFF
TGTGCCAGCAGTTTCAGTCGAGTTTACAATGAGCAGTTCTTC
>TRBJ1-1|NA|TRBD1|TRBV4-3
CASSQARQGRWTEAFF
TGCGCCAGCAGCCAAGCCCGACAGGGTAGGTGGACTGAAGCTTTCTTT
>TRBJ2-5|NA|TRBD2|TRBV9
CASSVEGLARETQYF
TGTGCCAGCAGCGTAGAGGGACTAGCCAGAGAGACCCAGTACTTC
>TRBJ1-2|NA|NA|TRBV4-1
CASSQDRGAAYGYTF
TGCGCCAGCAGCCAAGATCGAGGAGCGGCCTATGGCTACACCTTC
>TRBJ1-1|NA|NA|TRBV20-1
CSATETKTGLTEAFF
TGCAGTGCCACCGAAACTAAAACAGGGCTCACTGAAGCTTTCTTT
>TRBJ1-2|few|NA|TRBV13
CASSLTGGGSWGYTF
TGTGCCAGCAGCTTGACCGGAGGAGGGTCCTGGGGCTACACCTTC
>TRBJ1-3|few|NA|TRBV12-3/TRBV12-4
CASTYGGGISGNTIYF
TGTGCCAGCACCTATGGGGGAGGGATCTCTGGAAACACCATATATTTT
>TRBJ1-1|NA|NA|TRBV4-1
CASSRLGGEGHHTEAFF
TGCGCCAGCAGCCGGTTGGGGGGGGAGGGGCATCACACTGAAGCTTTCTTT
>TRBJ2-7|NA|TRBD2|TRBV4-3
CASSQGIAGSYEQYF
TGCGCCAGCAGCCAAGGGATAGCGGGGAGCTACGAGCAGTACTTC
>TRBJ1-6|NA|NA|TRBV20-1
CSARLGLGNSPLHF
TGCAGTGCTAGGTTGGGTCTAGGGAATTCACCCCTCCACTTT
>TRBJ2-3|NA|TRBD2|TRBV7-2
CASSPLSGGSDTQYF
TGTGCCAGCAGCCCCCTGAGCGGGGGGTCAGATACGCAGTATTTT
>TRBJ2-2|few|NA|TRBV6-1
CASSEEGNAGAGGELFF
TGTGCCAGCAGTGAAGAGGGTAATGCCGGGGCCGGCGGGGAGCTGTTTTTT
>TRBJ2-2|NA|NA|TRBV20-1
CSAKPGDRWNTGGLFF
TGCAGTGCCAAACCCGGGGACAGATGGAACACCGGGGGGCTGTTTTTT
>TRBJ2-6|few|TRBD1|TRBV4-3
CASSQDRVLGANVLTF
TGCGCCAGCAGCCAGGACAGGGTGCTGGGGGCCAACGTCCTGACTTTC
>TRBJ2-5|many|NA|TRBV7-7
CASSLWAAQETQYF
TGTGCCAGCAGCCTCTGGGCGGCACAAGAGACCCAGTACTTC
>TRBJ2-3|many|TRBD2|TRBV6-5
CASSPRLAGGRADTQYF
TGTGCCAGCAGCCCCAGACTAGCGGGGGGGCGTGCAGATACGCAGTATTTT
>TRBJ1-6|few|TRBD1|TRBV10-3
CANRGRQSPLHF
TGTGCCAACAGGGGACGTCAGTCACCCCTCCACTTT
>TRBJ2-2|NA|NA|TRBV20-1
CSAEGENTGELFF
TGCAGTGCGGAGGGGGAGAACACCGGGGAGCTGTTTTTT
>TRBJ1-2|few|NA|TRBV4-1
CASTQGEGLGFSYTF
TGCGCCAGCACCCAGGGAGAGGGTCTTGGTTTTAGCTACACCTTC
>TRBJ2-1|few|NA|TRBV6-5
CASSRGGAEQFF
TGTGCCAGCAGCCGCGGGGGCGCTGAGCAGTTCTTC
>TRBJ1-4|many|NA|TRBV7-9
CASSLAGREKLFF
TGTGCCAGCAGCTTAGCCGGACGCGAAAAACTGTTTTTT
>TRBJ2-3|NA|TRBD1|TRBV29-1
CSVDSGTGGWADTQYF
TGCAGCGTTGATTCCGGGACAGGGGGCTGGGCAGATACGCAGTATTTT
>TRBJ1-1|few|NA|TRBV12-3/TRBV12-4
CASSPPMVSLETEAFF
TGTGCCAGCAGTCCCCCCATGGTCTCCCTGGAAACTGAAGCTTTCTTT
>TRBJ2-4|NA|TRBD2|TRBV20-1
CSAVPLLTGGPEGIQYF
TGCAGTGCTGTACCGCTCCTGACGGGGGGACCGGAAGGCATTCAGTACTTC
>TRBJ1-5|few|TRBD1|TRBV12-3/TRBV12-4
CASSLVQGAQPQHF
TGTGCCAGCAGTTTAGTTCAGGGGGCTCAGCCCCAGCATTTT
>TRBJ2-2|NA|NA|TRBV9
CASSVVPLGRGELFF
TGTGCCAGCAGCGTAGTTCCACTAGGCCGCGGGGAGCTGTTTTTT
>TRBJ1-1|few|NA|TRBV27
CASSHSNTEAFF
TGTGCCAGCAGTCACTCGAACACTGAAGCTTTCTTT
>TRBJ2-3|NA|NA|TRBV4-1
CASQTISRGADTQYF
TGCGCCAGCCAGACGATTTCACGCGGGGCAGATACGCAGTATTTT
>TRBJ2-1|many|NA|TRBV4-1
CASSQLLDSYNEQFF
TGCGCCAGCAGCCAACTTCTCGACAGTTACAATGAGCAGTTCTTC
>TRBJ1-3|NA|NA|TRBV6-2/TRBV6-3
CASSYRRSGNTIYF
TGTGCCAGCAGTTACCGCAGATCTGGAAACACCATATATTTT